The clone carrying this T cell receptor beta chain was detected many times. Regarding time point: patch test 2, 6 weeks after DPC sensitization. Treatment given: therapeutic diphenylcyclopropenone sensitization with weekly scalp DPC. Germline CDR1 is SGHKS and CDR2 is YYEKEE (reference sequence). This CDR3 spans 14 amino acids. Unmatched junction bases numbered 7, after V lost 5 bases and J lost 3 bases. These data come from a study of human T cells and chemical hapten exposure. One entry per CDR3 protein results from TCRdb running MiXCR on the RACE reads. The sample has roughly 69,000 distinct CDR3 sequences; about a tenth are singletons.

The chain employs TRBV5-5 and TRBJ2-7; 8 bases line up with TRBD1. The specimen was whole blood, collected in connection with sensitization to the hapten diphenylcyclopropenone (DPC). The sequence was collected from a woman between 50 and 59 years old with alopecia areata. Some clones in this sample may be carry-over from other donors' samples. The CDR3 loop is CASREGQANYEQYF. In DNA, the CDR3 is TGTGCCAGCAGAGAGGGACAGGCTAACTACGAGCAGTACTTC.